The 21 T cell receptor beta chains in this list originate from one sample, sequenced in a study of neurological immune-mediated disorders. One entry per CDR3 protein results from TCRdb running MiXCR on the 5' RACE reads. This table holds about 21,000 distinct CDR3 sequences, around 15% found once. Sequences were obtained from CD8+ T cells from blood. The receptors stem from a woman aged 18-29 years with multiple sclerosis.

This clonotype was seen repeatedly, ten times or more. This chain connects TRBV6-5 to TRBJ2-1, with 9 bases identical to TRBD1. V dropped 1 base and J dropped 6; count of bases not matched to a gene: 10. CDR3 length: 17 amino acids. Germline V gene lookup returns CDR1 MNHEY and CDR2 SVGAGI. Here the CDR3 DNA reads TGTGCCAGCAGTTACTTGTATCGGGACAGGGTAGGCAATGAGCAGTTCTTC. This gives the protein CASSYLYRDRVGNEQFF.

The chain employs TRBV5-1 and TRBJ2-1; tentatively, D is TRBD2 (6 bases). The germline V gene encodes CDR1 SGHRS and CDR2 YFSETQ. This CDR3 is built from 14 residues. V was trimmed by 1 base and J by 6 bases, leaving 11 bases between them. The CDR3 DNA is TGCGCCAGCAGCTTGTTGCTAGCGTTCAATGAGCAGTTCTTC. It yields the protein CASSLLLAFNEQFF.

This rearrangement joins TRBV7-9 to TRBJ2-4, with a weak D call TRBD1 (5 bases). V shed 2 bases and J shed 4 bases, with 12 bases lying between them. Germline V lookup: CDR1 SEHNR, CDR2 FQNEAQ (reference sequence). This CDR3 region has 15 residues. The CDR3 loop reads CASSLLLDKKNIQYF. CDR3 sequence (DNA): TGTGCCAGCAGCTTATTGTTGGACAAGAAAAACATTCAGTACTTC.

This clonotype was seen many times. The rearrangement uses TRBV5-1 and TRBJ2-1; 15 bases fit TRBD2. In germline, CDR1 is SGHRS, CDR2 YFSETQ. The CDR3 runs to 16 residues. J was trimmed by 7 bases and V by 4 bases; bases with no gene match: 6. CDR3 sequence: CASSGRTSGGGNEQFF. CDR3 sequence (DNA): TGCGCCAGCAGCGGAAGGACTAGCGGGGGGGGGAATGAGCAGTTCTTC.

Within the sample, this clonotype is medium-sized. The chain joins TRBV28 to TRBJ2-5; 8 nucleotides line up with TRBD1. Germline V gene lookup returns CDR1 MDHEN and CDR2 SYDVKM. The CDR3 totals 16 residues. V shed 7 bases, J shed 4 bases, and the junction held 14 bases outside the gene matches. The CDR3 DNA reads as TGTGCCAGCACTGCCGGTCGGACAGGGTACCGAGAGACCCAGTACTTC. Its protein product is CASTAGRTGYRETQYF.

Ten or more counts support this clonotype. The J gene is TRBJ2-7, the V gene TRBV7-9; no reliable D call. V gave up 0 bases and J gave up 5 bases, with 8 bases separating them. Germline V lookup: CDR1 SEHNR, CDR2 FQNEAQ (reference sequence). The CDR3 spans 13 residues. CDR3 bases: TGTGCCAGCAGCTTAGCAGGCCGCGACGAGCAGTACGTC. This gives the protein CASSLAGRDEQYV.

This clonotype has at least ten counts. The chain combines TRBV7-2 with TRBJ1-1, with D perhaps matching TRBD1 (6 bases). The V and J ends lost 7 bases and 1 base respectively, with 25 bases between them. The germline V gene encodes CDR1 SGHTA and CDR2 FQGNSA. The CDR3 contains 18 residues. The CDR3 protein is CASTNTSGGKRWNTEAFF. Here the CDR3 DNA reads TGTGCCAGCACAAACACGTCGGGGGGCAAGAGGTGGAACACTGAAGCTTTCTTT. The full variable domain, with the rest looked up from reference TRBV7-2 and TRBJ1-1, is GAGVSQSPSNKVTEKGKDVELRCDPISGHTALYWYRQSLGQGLEFLIYFQGNSAPDKSGLPSDRFSAERTGGSVSTLTIQRTQQEDSAVYLCASTNTSGGKRWNTEAFFGQGTRLTVV.

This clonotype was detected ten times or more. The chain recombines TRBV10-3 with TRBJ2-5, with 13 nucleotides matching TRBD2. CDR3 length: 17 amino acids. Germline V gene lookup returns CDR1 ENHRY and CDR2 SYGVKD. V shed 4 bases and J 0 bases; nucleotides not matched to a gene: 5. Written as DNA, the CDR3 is TGTGCCATCAGTGGACCGGGACTAGCGGGGCACCAAGAGACCCAGTACTTC. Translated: CAISGPGLAGHQETQYF.

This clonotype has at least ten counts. CDR3 DNA sequence: TGTGCCAGCACTTGGCAGGGCACAGATACGCAGTATTTT. It yields the protein CASTWQGTDTQYF. The rearrangement joins TRBV6-5 to TRBJ2-3, with no clear D. Trimming took 7 bases from V and 1 from J, leaving 9 bases between them. The CDR3 consists of 13 residues. The germline gives CDR1 MNHEY, CDR2 SVGAGI.

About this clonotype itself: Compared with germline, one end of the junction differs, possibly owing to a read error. The CDR3 loop reads CASSYQAGTYNSPLHF. DNA for the CDR3: TGTGCCAGCAGTTACCAGGCAGGAACCTATAATTCACCCCTCCACTTC. This chain joins TRBV6-5 and TRBJ1-6; D is ambiguous. Germline V gene sequence: CDR1 MNHEY, CDR2 SVGAGI. There are 16 residues in the CDR3.

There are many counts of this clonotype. DNA for the CDR3: TGTGCCAGCAGTCCAGGGACTAGCGGGAGTCATCAGTTCTTC. Encoded protein: CASSPGTSGSHQFF. This rearrangement joins TRBV6-5 to TRBJ2-1; TRBD2 agrees at 14 bases. Losses at the gene ends were 5 bases for V and 13 bases for J; bases not matched to a gene: 7. CDR3 length: 14 amino acids. CDR1 is MNHEY, CDR2 SVGAGI, per germline.

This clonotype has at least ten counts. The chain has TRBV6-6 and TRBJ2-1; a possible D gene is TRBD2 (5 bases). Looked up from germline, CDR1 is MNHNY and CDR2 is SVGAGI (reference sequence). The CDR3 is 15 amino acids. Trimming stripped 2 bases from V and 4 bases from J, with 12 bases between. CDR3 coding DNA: TGTGCCAGCAGTTACCTCGGTTCGGGGTACAATGAGCAGTTCTTC. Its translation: CASSYLGSGYNEQFF.

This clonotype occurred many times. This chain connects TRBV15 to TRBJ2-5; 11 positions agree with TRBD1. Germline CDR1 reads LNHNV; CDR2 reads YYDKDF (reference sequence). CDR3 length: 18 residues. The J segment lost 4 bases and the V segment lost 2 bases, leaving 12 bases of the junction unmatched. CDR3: CATSRTTGTGGVSETQYF. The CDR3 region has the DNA TGTGCCACCAGCAGAACAACAGGGACAGGGGGAGTGTCAGAGACCCAGTACTTC.

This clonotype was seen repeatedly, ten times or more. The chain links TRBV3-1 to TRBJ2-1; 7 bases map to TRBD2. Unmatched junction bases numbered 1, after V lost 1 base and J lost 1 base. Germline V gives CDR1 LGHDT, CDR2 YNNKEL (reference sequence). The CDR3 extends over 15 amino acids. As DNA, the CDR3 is TGTGCCAGCAGCCAAGGGCGGGGGTCCTACAATGAGCAGTTCTTC. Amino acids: CASSQGRGSYNEQFF.

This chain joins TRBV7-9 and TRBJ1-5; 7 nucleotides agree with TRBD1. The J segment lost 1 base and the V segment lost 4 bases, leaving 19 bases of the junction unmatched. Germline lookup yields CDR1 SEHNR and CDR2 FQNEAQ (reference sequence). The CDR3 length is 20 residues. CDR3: CASSSGPPGLTGQSNQPQHF. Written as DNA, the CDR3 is TGTGCCAGCAGCTCCGGCCCTCCTGGCCTCACGGGACAGAGCAATCAGCCCCAGCATTTT. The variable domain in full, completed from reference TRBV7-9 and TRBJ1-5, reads DTGVSQNPRHKITKRGQNVTFRCDPISEHNRLYWYRQTLGQGPEFLTYFQNEAQLEKSRLLSDRFSAERPKGSFSTLEIQRTEQGDSAMYLCASSSGPPGLTGQSNQPQHFGDGTRLSIL.

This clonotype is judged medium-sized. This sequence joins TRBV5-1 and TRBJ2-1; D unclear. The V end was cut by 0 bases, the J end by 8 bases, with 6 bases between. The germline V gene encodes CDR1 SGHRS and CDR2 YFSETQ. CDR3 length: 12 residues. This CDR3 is CASSLVRDEQFF. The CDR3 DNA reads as TGCGCCAGCAGCTTGGTTCGGGATGAGCAGTTCTTC.

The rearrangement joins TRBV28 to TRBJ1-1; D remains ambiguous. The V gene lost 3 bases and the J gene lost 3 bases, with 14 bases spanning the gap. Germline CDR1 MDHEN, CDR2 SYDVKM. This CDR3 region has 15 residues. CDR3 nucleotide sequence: TGTGCCAGCAGTTTGATGACGACCTGGGACACTGAAGCTTTCTTT. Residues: CASSLMTTWDTEAFF.

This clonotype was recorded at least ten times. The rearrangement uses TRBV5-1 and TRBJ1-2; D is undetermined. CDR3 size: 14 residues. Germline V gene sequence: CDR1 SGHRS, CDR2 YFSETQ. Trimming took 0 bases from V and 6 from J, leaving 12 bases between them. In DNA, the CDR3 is TGCGCCAGCAGCTTGGCTATCGATGGGGATGGCTACACCTTC. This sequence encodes CASSLAIDGDGYTF.

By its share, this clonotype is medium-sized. Here the CDR3 reads CASSLDAGTGGYNTEAFF. The CDR3 coding sequence is TGCGCCAGCAGCTTGGATGCAGGGACAGGGGGCTATAACACTGAAGCTTTCTTT. V and J are TRBV5-1 and TRBJ1-1; 12 bases fit TRBD1. The CDR3 extends over 18 amino acids. Trimming removed 0 bases from V and 2 bases from J; junction bases left unmatched: 8. CDR1 is SGHRS, CDR2 YFSETQ, per germline.

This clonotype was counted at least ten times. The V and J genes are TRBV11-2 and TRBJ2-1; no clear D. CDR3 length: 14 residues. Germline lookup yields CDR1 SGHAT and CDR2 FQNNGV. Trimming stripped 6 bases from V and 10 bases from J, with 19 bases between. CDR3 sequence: CASRQKGNVGEQFF. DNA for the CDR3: TGTGCCAGCAGACAAAAGGGTAACGTCGGGGAGCAGTTCTTC.

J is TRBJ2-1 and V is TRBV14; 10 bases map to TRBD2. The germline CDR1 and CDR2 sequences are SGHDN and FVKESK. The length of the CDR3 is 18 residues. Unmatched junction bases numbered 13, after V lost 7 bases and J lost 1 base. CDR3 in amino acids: CASNKAGGIIASYNEQFF. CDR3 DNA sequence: TGTGCCAGCAACAAAGCGGGAGGGATAATCGCATCCTACAATGAGCAGTTCTTC.